This T cell receptor beta chain was sequenced during a study of OX40 agonist ivuxolimab in advanced cancers. Whole-study context: The patients' treatment was ivuxolimab, an agonistic anti-OX40 (CD134) antibody. The group had a mean age of around 60 years, ranged from about 20 to 80, and was approximately 81% male.

Using immunoSEQ multiplex PCR, the repertoire was profiled, and TCRdb retains in-frame clones only, with some absent. The sample has more than 85,000 clones; about 80% are singletons. Study conclusions and caveats: Low normalized T-cell clonal expansion also characterized some of the nonresponders.

Deletions cut 4 bases from V and 1 base from J, with 13 bases between. Germline CDR1 LNHDA, CDR2 SQIVND (reference sequence). This CDR3 has 15 residues. Peripheral blood came from all dose cohorts at three timepoints. As to this clone: Its target is not known.

The specimen comprised CD4+ or CD8+ T cells sorted from blood, sampled in a trial of the OX40 agonist ivuxolimab. This clonotype was obtained from an adult with an advanced solid tumor such as melanoma, head and neck, liver or kidney cancer. The V and J genes are TRBV19 and TRBJ1-1; the D gene is possibly TRBD1 (5 bases). The CDR3 loop reads CASSTALGRNTEAFF. The CDR3 coding sequence is TGTGCCAGTAGTACAGCACTGGGACGGAACACTGAAGCTTTCTTT.